The rows below give T cell receptor beta chains drawn from one sample of a study of blood T cell repertoires in COVID-19. TCRdb's table, derived via immunoSEQ multiplex PCR, lists solely in-frame clones and lacks some. In the table there are hundreds of thousands of clones, roughly 80% of which are singletons. Sequencing was performed on peripheral blood. All receptors come from a woman aged 60 to 75 with active or convalescent COVID-19. Both conserved end residues are trimmed from each CDR3. The order of the fields is J gene, clone size, V gene, CDR3 protein. Clone size is not always given. Where it is, it says once, few, many or a class for expanded clones.

TRBJ1-1,.,TRBV21-1,ASSKFDRVRAEAF
TRBJ2-7,once,TRBV9,ASTPGGGSYEQY
TRBJ2-1,once,TRBV11-3,ASSETGGWGDEQF
TRBJ1-5,.,TRBV4-1,ASSRWTGGNQPQH
TRBJ1-3,.,TRBV19,ASSPTGSSGNTIY
TRBJ1-6,once,TRBV28,ASSSKTGGPSLYNSPLH
TRBJ1-6,.,TRBV30,AWSREKNSPLH
TRBJ2-1,.,TRBV10-2,ASSELGHSYNEQF
TRBJ2-7,.,TRBV3-1/TRBV3-2,ASSQRSGDQQY
TRBJ1-2,.,TRBV27,ASSLTGTQYGYT
TRBJ1-1,.,TRBV6-5,ASRQGRNTEAF
TRBJ1-2,.,TRBV4-2,ASSQEPGWANYGYT
TRBJ1-2,.,TRBV28,ASSLWQRNYGYT
TRBJ1-4,.,TRBV5-1,ASSLAGTGREKLF
TRBJ1-6,.,TRBV5-5,ASSYTGGNSPLH
TRBJ1-1,.,TRBV11-3,ASSPQGGNTEAF
TRBJ1-1,.,TRBV11-2,ASSSSYRGGTEAF
TRBJ2-2,.,TRBV4-2,ASSARLAGGSFANTGELF
TRBJ2-1,.,TRBV7-2,ASSLARTGIYNEQF
TRBJ2-3,.,TRBV4-3,ASSQEYATSGGADTQY
TRBJ1-5,once,TRBV6-5,ARGGTGGGLQPQH
TRBJ2-1,once,TRBV14,ASSQDLRPAGSNEQF
TRBJ2-2,.,TRBV24-1,ATSDTVNTGELF
TRBJ2-2,once,TRBV3-1/TRBV3-2,ASSQAFNTGELF
TRBJ1-1,.,TRBV6-5,ASSYFGGTEAF
TRBJ2-5,.,TRBV5-4,ASSPGLARQETQY
TRBJ2-3,.,TRBV10-3,AISEGLAGGIADTQY
TRBJ2-2,.,TRBV7-8,ASSLGRGQNTGELF
TRBJ2-1,.,TRBV19,ASSGRLADPEQF
TRBJ1-2,once,TRBV19,ASSSSLTGGGYT
TRBJ1-5,.,TRBV18,ASSPGRSNQPQH
TRBJ2-1,.,TRBV29-1,SALDRRTYNEQF
TRBJ2-2,.,TRBV6-4,ASLLGAPGQGTGELF
TRBJ1-2,.,TRBV6-1,ASSEYGEQGRGYT
TRBJ1-2,.,TRBV12-3/TRBV12-4,ASSLRGDYGYT
TRBJ2-1,.,TRBV5-1,ASSLRISGVDEQF
TRBJ1-5,.,TRBV27,ASSLSGGQGSNQPQH
TRBJ1-6,.,TRBV7-2,ASSLVTGGNDNSPLH
TRBJ1-2,.,TRBV18,ASSPAGANYGYT
TRBJ2-7,.,TRBV4-1,ASSQVRGGLYEQY
TRBJ2-2,few,TRBV7-2,ASSLTYRAGTGELF
TRBJ2-4,.,TRBV9,ASSVDLLAKNIQY
TRBJ1-5,.,TRBV30,AWSERDRMNQPQH
TRBJ2-3,.,TRBV5-5,ASSLVGRAGDTQY
TRBJ1-5,.,TRBV6-6,ASTQGGLNQPQH
TRBJ1-1,.,TRBV5-4,ASSTHGTDHEAF
TRBJ2-1,.,TRBV5-1,ASSSVAGVGSREQF
TRBJ1-6,.,TRBV7-2,ASSLEHGNNSPLH
TRBJ1-2,once,TRBV27,ASATGGVYGYT
TRBJ2-7,.,TRBV9,ASSVLGTGDEQY
TRBJ2-3,.,TRBV5-8,ASSLGPGADTQY
TRBJ2-1,once,TRBV21-1,ASGAGGHPYNEQF
TRBJ2-3,once,TRBV2,ASSEGGDYKDTQY
TRBJ2-7,.,TRBV2,ASSDSGGGPSYEQY
TRBJ1-4,.,TRBV6-2/TRBV6-3,ASSQVSGANEKLF
TRBJ1-1,.,TRBV23-1,ASSQSVKRCLRNTEAF
TRBJ1-3,once,TRBV5-1,ASSLEHASSGNTIY
TRBJ2-5,.,TRBV18,ASSPGLGETQY
TRBJ1-2,.,TRBV5-4,ASSKGTVSNYGYT